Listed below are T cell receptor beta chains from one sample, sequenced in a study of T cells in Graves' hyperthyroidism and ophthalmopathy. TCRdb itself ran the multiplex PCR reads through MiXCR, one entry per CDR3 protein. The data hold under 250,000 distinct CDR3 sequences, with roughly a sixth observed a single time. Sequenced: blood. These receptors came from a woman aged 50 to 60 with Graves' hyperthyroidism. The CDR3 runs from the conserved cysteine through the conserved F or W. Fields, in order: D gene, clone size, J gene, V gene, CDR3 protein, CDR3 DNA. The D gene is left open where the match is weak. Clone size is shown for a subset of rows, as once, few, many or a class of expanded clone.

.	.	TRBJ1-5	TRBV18	CASSPQRSNQPQHF	TGTGCCAGCTCACCCCAGCGGAGCAATCAGCCCCAGCATTTT
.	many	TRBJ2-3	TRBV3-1	CASSQDFYTDTQYF	TGTGCCAGCAGCCAAGATTTCTACACAGATACGCAGTATTTT
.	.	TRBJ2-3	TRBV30	CACGSDGDTQYF	TGTGCCTGCGGGAGTGACGGAGATACGCAGTATTTT
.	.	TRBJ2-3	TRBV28	CASSLVIGTSRRTDTQYF	TGTGCCAGCAGCTTAGTTATCGGGACATCTAGGCGCACAGATACGCAGTATTTT
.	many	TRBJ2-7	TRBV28	CASSLRTGAGYEQYF	TGTGCCAGCAGTTTAAGGACAGGTGCGGGGTACGAGCAGTACTTC
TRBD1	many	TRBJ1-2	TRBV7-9	CASSPPGQAADGYTF	TGTGCCAGCAGCCCCCCGGGACAGGCAGCCGATGGCTACACCTTC
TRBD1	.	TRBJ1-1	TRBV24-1	CATSVEGGQAFF	TGTGCCACCAGTGTTGAAGGGGGCCAAGCTTTCTTT
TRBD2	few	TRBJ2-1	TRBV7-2	CASSLEAGGPYNEQFF	TGTGCCAGCAGCTTAGAGGCGGGAGGGCCCTACAATGAGCAGTTCTTC
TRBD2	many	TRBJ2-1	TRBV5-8	CASSTPELAGGTDEQFF	TGTGCCAGCAGCACCCCGGAACTAGCGGGAGGAACGGATGAGCAGTTCTTC
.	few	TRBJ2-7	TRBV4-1	CASSEKIVSAQYF	TGCGCCAGCAGCGAAAAAATTGTTTCGGCGCAGTACTTC
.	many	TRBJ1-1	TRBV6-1	CASSEDWGRNTEAFF	TGTGCCAGCAGTGAAGATTGGGGGCGGAACACTGAAGCTTTCTTT
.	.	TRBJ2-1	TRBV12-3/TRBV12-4	CANGASSYNEQFF	TGTGCCAATGGGGCCAGCTCCTACAATGAGCAGTTCTTC
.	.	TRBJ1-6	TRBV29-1	CSVLDSSLHF	TGCAGCGTCTTAGACAGCAGTCTCCACTTT
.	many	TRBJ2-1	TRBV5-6	CASSLRAGRNEQFF	TGTGCCAGCAGCTTGAGGGCAGGGCGAAATGAGCAGTTCTTC
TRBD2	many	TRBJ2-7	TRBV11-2	CASSQSSGRGYEQYF	TGTGCCAGCAGCCAATCGAGCGGGAGGGGCTACGAGCAGTACTTC
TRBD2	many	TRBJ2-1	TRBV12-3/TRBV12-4	CASRGASGSDNEQFF	TGTGCCAGCAGGGGAGCGAGCGGGAGCGACAATGAGCAGTTCTTC
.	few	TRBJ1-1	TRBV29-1	CSTRDTEAFF	TGCAGCACTAGGGACACTGAAGCTTTCTTT
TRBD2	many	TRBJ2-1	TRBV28	CATRGLAGVNEQFF	TGTGCCACTCGCGGGCTAGCGGGAGTCAATGAGCAGTTCTTC
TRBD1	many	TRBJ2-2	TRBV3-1	CASSQADRDLNTGELFF	TGTGCCAGCAGCCAAGCGGACAGGGACCTCAACACCGGGGAGCTGTTTTTT
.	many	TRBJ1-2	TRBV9	CASSVGVVGNNYGYTF	TGTGCCAGCAGCGTAGGAGTTGTAGGGAACAACTATGGCTACACCTTC
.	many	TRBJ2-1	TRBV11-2	CASSLGFSYHNEQFF	TGTGCCAGCAGCTTGGGCTTTTCATACCACAATGAGCAGTTCTTC
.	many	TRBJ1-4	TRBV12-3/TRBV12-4	CASSLDEGEKLFF	TGTGCCAGCAGTTTAGACGAAGGTGAAAAACTGTTTTTT